These T cell receptor beta chains were read from a single sample in a study of T cells in Graves' hyperthyroidism and ophthalmopathy. One entry per CDR3 protein results from TCRdb running MiXCR on the multiplex PCR reads. The sample consists of about 380,000 distinct CDR3 sequences, approximately 17% of them appearing once. What was sequenced was blood. The receptors were gathered from a man aged 18 to 29 with Graves' ophthalmopathy. The CDR3 runs from the conserved cysteine through the conserved F or W. D genes are given only for firm matches. Not all rows give a size; the values are once, few, many and, for expanded clones, a class.

abundance	d_gene	v_gene	j_gene	CDR3nt	CDR3aa
once	.	TRBV19	TRBJ1-1	TGTGCCAGTATACGGGGGTCGGGCACTGAAGCTTTCTTT	CASIRGSGTEAFF
.	TRBD1	TRBV2	TRBJ1-2	TGTGCCAGCAGTGCCGGACAGGCATCCTATGGCTACACCTTC	CASSAGQASYGYTF
few	.	TRBV6-1	TRBJ1-2	TGTGCCAGCACCGTAGTGGGGAGTGACTATGGCTACACCTTC	CASTVVGSDYGYTF
many	.	TRBV5-1	TRBJ1-1	TGCGCCAGCAGCTCACGGGGTGGGACTGAAGCTTTCTTT	CASSSRGGTEAFF
.	TRBD1	TRBV7-8	TRBJ1-4	TGTGCCAGCAGCTTAGCCGCGGGACAGATTAATGAAAAACTGTTTTTT	CASSLAAGQINEKLFF
.	TRBD2	TRBV7-9	TRBJ2-7	TGTGCCAGCACCGAGACTAGCGGGCTCAACTTTTACGAGCAGTACTTC	CASTETSGLNFYEQYF
.	.	TRBV7-2	TRBJ1-4	TGTGCCAGCACCCAAACGGGCGGGACCGTACCTCAAAAACTGTTTTTT	CASTQTGGTVPQKLFF
few	.	TRBV19	TRBJ1-1	TGTGCCAGTAGTATAGAGGCCAGATTGAACACTGAAGCTTTCTTT	CASSIEARLNTEAFF
few	.	TRBV28	TRBJ2-5	TGTGCCAGCACCCCGGGCCAGGATTATCTCGGGACCCAGTACTTC	CASTPGQDYLGTQYF
few	.	TRBV29-1	TRBJ2-3	TGCAGCGACCGGACAGACCGAGGGACAGATACGCAGTATTTT	CSDRTDRGTDTQYF
.	TRBD2	TRBV11-2	TRBJ2-5	TGTGCCAGCAGCTTAGAACTAGCGGGGGGCAGACAAGAGACCCAGTACTTC	CASSLELAGGRQETQYF
.	.	TRBV20-1	TRBJ2-5	TGCAGTGCTAGCCCCGGGGGCAAAAAGACGACCCAGTACTTC	CSASPGGKKTTQYF
many	.	TRBV7-8	TRBJ2-7	TGTGCCAGCAGCTTAAGGGGGGTCATGTACGAGCAGTACTTC	CASSLRGVMYEQYF
.	TRBD2	TRBV20-1	TRBJ2-3	TGCAGTGCTCGGGCTCTAGCGGGGGGCCGGAGGGATACGCAGTATTTT	CSARALAGGRRDTQYF
many	.	TRBV2	TRBJ2-7	TGTGCCAGCAGTCCAGCGGGTGATACCTACGAGCAGTACTTC	CASSPAGDTYEQYF
.	.	TRBV4-1	TRBJ1-3	TGCGCCAGCAGCCAAGGAAGGCTGGAAAACACCATATATTTT	CASSQGRLENTIYF
.	.	TRBV11-3	TRBJ1-5	TGTGCCAGCGGGGGGGACACCGGTAATCAGCCCCAGCATTTT	CASGGDTGNQPQHF
many	.	TRBV11-2	TRBJ1-5	TGTGCCAGCAGCGTCGATCAGGGTATACGGCAGCCCCAGCATTTT	CASSVDQGIRQPQHF
many	.	TRBV28	TRBJ2-6	TGTGCCAGCAGTGGGGGAAGTGGTAGGGCCAACGTCCTGACTTTC	CASSGGSGRANVLTF
.	.	TRBV18	TRBJ1-1	TGTGCCAGCTCACCACCGGGGGATCTGAACACTGAAGCTTTCTTT	CASSPPGDLNTEAFF
.	TRBD1	TRBV19	TRBJ2-5	TGTGCCAGTAGTATGGGGACAGCCGGCCAAGAGACCCAGTACTTC	CASSMGTAGQETQYF
many	.	TRBV7-3	TRBJ2-7	TGTGCCAGCAGCCCCGCTCAGGGGTACGAGCAGTACTTC	CASSPAQGYEQYF
.	TRBD2	TRBV11-2	TRBJ2-7	TGTGCCAGCAGCCCCCGACTAGCGGGAGGGGAGCAGTACTTC	CASSPRLAGGEQYF
few	TRBD1	TRBV4-1	TRBJ2-5	TGCGCCAGCAGTAATGACAGGGGAGTAATAGAGACCCAGTACTTC	CASSNDRGVIETQYF
many	TRBD2	TRBV7-2	TRBJ2-7	TGTGCCAGCAGTCTACCCGGGACTAGGGCTTACGAGCAGTACTTC	CASSLPGTRAYEQYF
few	.	TRBV19	TRBJ1-1	TGTGCCAGTAGTTTAGGGGTCCTCCGGGTTGAAGCTTTCTTT	CASSLGVLRVEAFF
few	TRBD2	TRBV7-9	TRBJ2-1	TGTGCCAGCAGTCGGGACTCTAGCGGGGGGCAGGGAGAGCAGCATGAGCAGTTCTTC	CASSRDSSGGQGEQHEQFF
many	.	TRBV12-3/TRBV12-4	TRBJ2-5	TGTGCCAGCAGTTTTCAGGGGTTACAAGAGACCCAGTACTTC	CASSFQGLQETQYF
.	.	TRBV9	TRBJ2-7	TGTGCCAGCAGCGTAGGGAGCCTTACCTACGAGCAGTACTTC	CASSVGSLTYEQYF
.	TRBD2	TRBV6-1	TRBJ2-5	TGTGCCAGCAGGCGCGCGGGGGGTGGGGAGACCCAGTACTTC	CASRRAGGGETQYF
many	.	TRBV7-9	TRBJ2-7	TGTGCCAGCAGCTTAGGAGTGGGACGGCTGTACGAGCAGTACTTC	CASSLGVGRLYEQYF
.	.	TRBV28	TRBJ1-1	TGTGCCAGCAGTCGCCCCGGTCGAGACGCAAACACTGAAGCTTTCTTT	CASSRPGRDANTEAFF
few	TRBD1	TRBV20-1	TRBJ1-5	TGCAGTGCAATTGGACAGGGCGGAAAGCCCCAGCATTTT	CSAIGQGGKPQHF
many	.	TRBV20-1	TRBJ1-5	TGCAGTGCTAGAGATATGAATCAGCCCCAGCATTTT	CSARDMNQPQHF
.	TRBD2	TRBV5-1	TRBJ2-3	TGCGCCAGCAGCGGCGGGGGAGGGACAGATACGCAGTATTTT	CASSGGGGTDTQYF
.	.	TRBV15	TRBJ1-1	TGTGCCACCAGCAGAGATTTCGCTGTTATTTGGGCTTTCTTT	CATSRDFAVIWAFF
few	.	TRBV7-9	TRBJ1-1	TGTGCCAGCAGCTTAAACGAATTCGCTTTCTTT	CASSLNEFAFF
few	TRBD1	TRBV12-3/TRBV12-4	TRBJ2-3	TGTGCCAGCAGTACCGGACAGGGAGATACGCAGTATTTT	CASSTGQGDTQYF
few	.	TRBV20-1	TRBJ1-5	TGCAGTGTCAGGCGAGACCCCCAGCCCCAGCATTTT	CSVRRDPQPQHF
many	TRBD2	TRBV3-1	TRBJ2-3	TGTGCCAGCAGCCCGACTAGCGGGGGGGGCACGAATACGCAGTATTTT	CASSPTSGGGTNTQYF
.	TRBD2	TRBV5-8	TRBJ2-5	TGTGCCAGCAGCTTGACTAGCGGGGGCCTTCGGGAGACCCAGTACTTC	CASSLTSGGLRETQYF
few	.	TRBV6-6	TRBJ2-5	TGTGCCAGCAGTTACGGGCAGGGGGAGACCCAGTACTTC	CASSYGQGETQYF
.	.	TRBV29-1	TRBJ2-1	TGCAGCGTTGATTTCGGGGCGGGTGAGCAGTTCTTC	CSVDFGAGEQFF
many	.	TRBV2	TRBJ2-7	TGTGCCAGCAGTGAAGTAGAGGGACCCTACGAGCAGTACTTC	CASSEVEGPYEQYF
.	.	TRBV6-1	TRBJ2-1	TGTGCCAGCAGTCCCGGGGTCTCCTACAATGAGCAGTTCTTC	CASSPGVSYNEQFF
many	.	TRBV7-2	TRBJ1-6	TGTGCCAGCAGCTTTGAAACAGGGTATAATTCACCCCTCCACTTT	CASSFETGYNSPLHF
few	TRBD1	TRBV19	TRBJ1-4	TGTGCCAGCAGGGACAGACCTCTTGCAACTAATGAAAAACTGTTTTTT	CASRDRPLATNEKLFF